A single sample gave rise to the 9 T cell receptor beta chains below, sequenced in a study of cytomegalovirus exposure and HLA in healthy donors. PCR employed 60 Vbeta and 13 Jbeta primers. Measured with immunoSEQ multiplex PCR; TCRdb has only the in-frame clones, and not every one. The repertoire holds some 150,000 clones, with around 85% as singletons. The sequenced sample was PBMCs. These receptors were collected from a female donor in good health and CMV-seronegative.

This chain connects TRBV5-1 to TRBJ1-4; perhaps TRBD1 as D (5 bases). V lost 4 bases, J lost 3 bases, and 16 bases lay in between. CDR1 and CDR2 from the germline V gene are SGHRS and YFSETQ. CDR3 size: 16 residues. In nucleotides, the CDR3 is TGCGCCAGCAGCCCAAGTTTGGGGCGCGCTAATGAAAAACTGTTTTTT. This gives the protein CASSPSLGRANEKLFF. Supplemented by reference TRBV5-1 and TRBJ1-4, the full variable domain reads KAGVTQTPRYLIKTRGQQVTLSCSPISGHRSVSWYQQTPGQGLQFLFEYFSETQRNKGNFPGRFSGRQFSNSRSEMNVSTLELGDSALYLCASSPSLGRANEKLFFGSGTQLSVL.

The rearrangement joins TRBV29-1 to TRBJ1-3; D is uncertain. Germline V gene lookup returns CDR1 SQVTM and CDR2 ANQGSEA. Trimming removed 4 bases at V and 3 bases at J, with 10 bases between. The CDR3 length is 13 residues. In nucleotides, the CDR3 is TGCAGCGTTGCAGTTCGTTATGGAAACACCATATATTTT. It encodes CSVAVRYGNTIYF.

This clone turned up a few times. The chain is built from TRBV29-1 and TRBJ1-1; TRBD1 matches at 8 bases. This CDR3 contains 13 residues. V lost 7 bases and J lost 5; bases outside the gene matches: 9. Germline V lookup: CDR1 SQVTM, CDR2 ANQGSEA. In DNA form, the CDR3 reads TGCAGCGACCGAACAGGGGGTAGTACTGAAGCTTTCTTT. Residues: CSDRTGGSTEAFF.

This chain connects TRBV28 to TRBJ1-2; D uncertain. Germline CDR1 reads MDHEN; CDR2 reads SYDVKM. Deletions cut 2 bases from V and 2 bases from J, with 15 bases between. This CDR3 contains 16 residues. CDR3 amino acids: CASSLEGLWANYGYTF. DNA of the CDR3: TGTGCCAGCAGTTTAGAGGGCCTATGGGCCAACTATGGCTACACCTTC.

The chain has TRBV19 and TRBJ1-5; 7 positions agree with TRBD1. The germline gives CDR1 LNHDA, CDR2 SQIVND (reference sequence). CDR3 length equals 16 residues. Unmatched junction bases numbered 7, after V lost 4 bases and J lost 1 base. CDR3 region: CASSKTGERSNQPQHF. The CDR3 nucleotides read TGTGCCAGTAGTAAAACAGGGGAGAGGAGCAATCAGCCCCAGCATTTT.

The chain combines TRBV7-9 with TRBJ2-7, with D tentatively TRBD2 (8 bases). Trimming cost V 10 bases and J 5 bases, with 18 bases left between them. The CDR3 spans 13 residues. Germline CDR1 and CDR2: SEHNR and FQNEAQ (reference sequence). The CDR3 DNA reads as TGTGCCATCCGGGAGGGGGCGTCCCACGAGCAGTACTTC. Amino acid sequence: CAIREGASHEQYF.

The CDR3 DNA follows: TGCGCCAGCAGCTCCACGACTCCCCCGTCGACCCAGTACTTC. It encodes CASSSTTPPSTQYF. The genes are TRBV5-1 and TRBJ2-5; the D is unclear. V lost 3 bases, J lost 7 bases, and 16 bases lay in between. The CDR3 loop spans 14 amino acids. CDR1 is SGHRS, CDR2 YFSETQ, per germline. Drawing the rest from reference TRBV5-1 and TRBJ2-5, the complete variable domain is KAGVTQTPRYLIKTRGQQVTLSCSPISGHRSVSWYQQTPGQGLQFLFEYFSETQRNKGNFPGRFSGRQFSNSRSEMNVSTLELGDSALYLCASSSTTPPSTQYFGPGTRLLVL.

The chain uses TRBV10-2 and TRBJ1-5; the D gene is possibly TRBD1 (5 bases). This CDR3 contains 13 residues. Germline values: CDR1 WSHSY, CDR2 SAAADI. Deletions cut 3 bases from V and 5 bases from J, with 8 bases between. Here the CDR3 DNA reads TGCGCCAGCAGTGATGACAGAGATCAGCCCCAGCATTTT. Encoded protein: CASSDDRDQPQHF.

CDR3 residues: CASSSQDPTGSPNQPQHF. The CDR3 region has the DNA TGTGCCAGCAGCTCGCAGGATCCCACAGGCTCTCCCAATCAGCCCCAGCATTTT. This chain links TRBV5-6 with TRBJ1-5; tentatively, D is TRBD1 (5 bases). The germline V and J ends were trimmed by 3 bases and 3 bases, with 22 bases remaining between them. This CDR3 has 18 amino acids. From germline, CDR1 is SGHDT and CDR2 YYEEEE.